This TCR beta chain was retrieved from a study of patients and donors after allogeneic stem cell transplantation. CDR1 and CDR2 (germline): SGHAT, FQDESV (reference sequence). This CDR3 has 20 amino acids. The J segment lost 4 bases and the V segment lost 4 bases, leaving 20 bases of the junction unmatched. One entry per CDR3 protein, called by TCRdb with MiXCR from the RT-PCR reads. The sample has about 410,000 distinct CDR3 sequences, 16% seen once. This clonotype was seen only once. The source of this sequence is a human donor who was either an allogeneic HSCT recipient or a stem cell or donor lymphocyte infusion donor (not recorded which). It is not recorded whose cells these are; they may come from a transplant donor. Sequenced sample: blood, either unsorted or a sorted T cell fraction (not recorded which). The chain carries TRBV11-1 and TRBJ2-1; the match to TRBD2 covers 9 bases. The CDR3 loop is CASSWTLSASGKRGYNEQFF. The CDR3 coding sequence is TGTGCCAGCAGCTGGACCCTCTCAGCTAGCGGGAAACGAGGATACAATGAGCAGTTCTTC.